The 12 T cell receptor beta chains given below trace back to one sample, sequenced in a study of immune characterization of retroperitoneal liposarcoma. Via MiXCR, TCRdb re-called the PCR reads, giving one row per CDR3 protein. The repertoire has 7,500 to 8,500 distinct CDR3 sequences, more than 40% of them found once; the top ten carry 15%. Sequenced input: tumor tissue. These receptors all come from a male donor with retroperitoneal liposarcoma.

There are a few counts of this clonotype. The chain employs TRBV6-1 and TRBJ1-5; no definite D call. The ends were cut back, 8 bases at V and 4 bases at J, with 12 bases in the middle. CDR3 length: 13 amino acids. From germline, CDR1 is MNHNS and CDR2 SASEGT. This CDR3 is CASQASLNQPQHF. The DNA of the CDR3 is TGTGCCAGCCAGGCGAGTTTGAATCAGCCCCAGCATTTT.

For this clonotype: The CDR3 end shows no conserved phenylalanine or tryptophan, and so a read error is likely. The limits of the CDR3 on the DNA are not certain, so only TCRdb's listed CDR3 is given. Here the CDR3 reads CAASHFYEQYFGP. The chain joins TRBV6-5 to TRBJ2-6; no check of the table's D call, TRBD2, against the DNA was made. The CDR3 is 13 residues long, ends included. Germline V CDR1 and CDR2: MNHEY, SVGAGI.

This clonotype is classed as medium-sized. The rearrangement joins TRBV10-1 to TRBJ1-5; D is perhaps TRBD1 (6 bases). Germline CDR1 is WNHNN and CDR2 is SYGVQD (reference sequence). V lost 9 bases and J lost 7, with 19 bases in between. The CDR3 is 14 residues long. CDR3 bases: TGCGCCAGTTTCGCTCAGGGGATGAAGCAGCCCCAGCATTTT. Its translation is CASFAQGMKQPQHF.

This sequence joins TRBV12-3 or TRBV12-4 and TRBJ2-5; D is undetermined. Trimming took 1 base from V and 5 from J, leaving 2 bases between them. The CDR3 loop spans 11 amino acids. CDR3 DNA sequence: TGTGCCAGCAGTTTAGGGGAGACCCAGTACTTC. Its protein is CASSLGETQYF.

By share, this clonotype ranks as medium-sized (0.01 to 0.1%). This chain links TRBV7-2 with TRBJ2-3; 12 bases fit TRBD2. Trimming removed 3 bases from V and 2 bases from J; junction bases left unmatched: 3. The CDR3 runs 16 residues. Germline-derived CDR1 and CDR2 are SGHTA and FQGNSA. This chain's CDR3 is CASSLTSGGLTDTQYF. Written as DNA, the CDR3 is TGTGCCAGCAGCTTGACTAGCGGGGGCCTCACAGATACGCAGTATTTT. Combining the CDR3 with reference TRBV7-2 and TRBJ2-3 gives the whole variable domain GAGVSQSPSNKVTEKGKDVELRCDPISGHTALYWYRQSLGQGLEFLIYFQGNSAPDKSGLPSDRFSAERTGGSVSTLTIQRTQQEDSAVYLCASSLTSGGLTDTQYFGPGTRLTVL.

CDR3 loop: CASSYQQVNTEAFF. The CDR3 region has the DNA TGTGCCAGCAGTTACCAACAGGTGAACACTGAAGCTTTCTTT. The chain has TRBV6-9 and TRBJ1-1, with D possibly being TRBD1 (5 bases). Germline V gives CDR1 MNHGY, CDR2 SVAAGI. The V end lost 3 bases, the J end lost 0 bases, and 8 bases lay between the germline ends. The CDR3 covers 14 residues.

This clonotype is medium-sized (0.01 to 0.1%). The chain recombines TRBV7-2 with TRBJ2-5; 7 bases line up with TRBD2. This CDR3 spans 15 amino acids. Germline lookup yields CDR1 SGHTA and CDR2 FQGNSA. V was pared by 0 bases and J by 5 bases, with 6 bases of the junction left unmatched. The CDR3, as DNA: TGTGCCAGCAGCTTAGCGCAGCGGGACGGGGAGACCCAGTACTTC. Its protein product is CASSLAQRDGETQYF.

The J gene is TRBJ2-1, the V gene TRBV6-1; the match to TRBD2 covers 11 bases. The DNA end is a closer match to TRBJ2-7, so the J assignment may be wrong. Germline V gene data show CDR1 as MNHNS and CDR2 as SASEGT. This CDR3 has 15 residues. The CDR3 here is CASSELAGGYNEQYF. The CDR3 bases are TGTGCCAGCAGTGAACTAGCGGGGGGTTACAATGAGCAGTACTTC.

The CDR3 spells CASSLLGPSNNEQYF. The CDR3 DNA is TGTGCCAGCAGCTTACTTGGACCCTCGAACAATGAGCAGTACTTC. This chain connects TRBV7-3 to TRBJ2-1; D ambiguous. The end of the DNA fits TRBJ2-7 better, so the J call may be wrong. Germline V gives CDR1 SGHTA, CDR2 FQGTGA. The CDR3 contains 15 residues.

This sequence joins TRBV6-1 and TRBJ2-1, with D uncertain. CDR1 and CDR2 from the germline V gene are MNHNS and SASEGT. The CDR3 is made up of 15 amino acids. Trimming cost V 2 bases and J 0 bases, with 8 bases left between them. The CDR3 DNA reads as TGTGCCAGCAGTGAACTGACATTCTCCTACAATGAGCAGTTCTTC. Translated, it gives CASSELTFSYNEQFF.

The J gene is TRBJ2-1, the V gene TRBV6-5; D is uncertain. V shed 6 bases and J shed 1 base, with 7 bases lying between them. The CDR3 sequence is 13 residues long. Germline CDR1 is MNHEY and CDR2 is SVGAGI. DNA of the CDR3: TGTGCCAGCAGCCGCGTATCCTACAATGAGCAGTTCTTC. Residues: CASSRVSYNEQFF.

This clonotype has more than one count but fewer than ten. The rearrangement uses TRBV11-1 and TRBJ2-1, with 7 bases fitting TRBD1. This CDR3 region has 15 residues. J gave up 12 bases and V 6 bases, and 17 bases lay outside the gene matches. The germline V gene has CDR1 SGHAT and CDR2 FQDESV (reference sequence). CDR3 sequence reads: CASSFGTALLLRQFF. The CDR3 DNA follows: TGTGCCAGCAGTTTTGGGACAGCCCTTCTCCTTAGGCAGTTCTTC.